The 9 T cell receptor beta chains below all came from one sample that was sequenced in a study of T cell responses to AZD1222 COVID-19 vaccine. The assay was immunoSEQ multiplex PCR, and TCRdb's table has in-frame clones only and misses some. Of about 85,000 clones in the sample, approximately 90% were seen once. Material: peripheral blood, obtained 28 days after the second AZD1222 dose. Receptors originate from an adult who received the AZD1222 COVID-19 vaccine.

The DNA of the CDR3 is TGTGCCAGCTCATCCTCGACAGCGTGGAACACTGAAGCTTTCTTT. Translated: CASSSSTAWNTEAFF. The J gene is TRBJ1-1, the V gene TRBV18; a possible D gene is TRBD1 (5 bases). The V and J ends lost 5 bases and 1 base respectively, with 14 bases between them. The germline gives CDR1 KGHSH, CDR2 LQKENI. The CDR3 runs 15 residues.

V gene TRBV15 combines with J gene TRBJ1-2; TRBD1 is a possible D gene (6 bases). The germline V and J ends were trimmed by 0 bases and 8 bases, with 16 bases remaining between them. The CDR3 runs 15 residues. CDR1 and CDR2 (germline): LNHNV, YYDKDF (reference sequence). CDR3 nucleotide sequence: TGTGCCACCAGCAGAGATCTACAGGGACTAGAGGGCTACACCTTC. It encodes CATSRDLQGLEGYTF.

The CDR3 is CASSPDGGRNYNEQFF. In DNA, the CDR3 is TGTGCCAGCAGCCCTGATGGGGGACGGAACTACAATGAGCAGTTCTTC. The chain has TRBV7-6 and TRBJ2-1; D might be TRBD1 or TRBD2, each matching 5 bases. CDR3 length equals 16 residues. V was clipped by 5 bases and J by 3 bases, with 17 bases between them. Germline-derived CDR1 and CDR2 are SGHVS and FNYEAQ.

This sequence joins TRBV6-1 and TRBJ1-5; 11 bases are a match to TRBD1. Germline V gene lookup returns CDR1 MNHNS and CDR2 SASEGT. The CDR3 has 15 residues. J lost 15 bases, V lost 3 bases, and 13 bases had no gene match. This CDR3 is CASSEGPGQGGPAHF. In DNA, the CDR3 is TGTGCCAGCAGTGAGGGACCGGGACAGGGGGGCCCAGCGCATTTT.

Here the CDR3 reads CAGDRLSEQFF. The CDR3, as DNA: TGTGCCGGGGATAGGCTGAGTGAGCAGTTCTTC. This chain links TRBV7-9 with TRBJ2-1, with D hard to call. V lost 11 bases to trimming and J lost 9 bases, with 14 bases between them. CDR3 length equals 11 residues. Germline values: CDR1 SEHNR, CDR2 FQNEAQ (reference sequence). Complete variable domain (other parts from reference TRBV7-9 and TRBJ2-1): DTGVSQNPRHKITKRGQNVTFRCDPISEHNRLYWYRQTLGQGPEFLTYFQNEAQLEKSRLLSDRFSAERPKGSFSTLEIQRTEQGDSAMYLCAGDRLSEQFFGPGTRLTVL.

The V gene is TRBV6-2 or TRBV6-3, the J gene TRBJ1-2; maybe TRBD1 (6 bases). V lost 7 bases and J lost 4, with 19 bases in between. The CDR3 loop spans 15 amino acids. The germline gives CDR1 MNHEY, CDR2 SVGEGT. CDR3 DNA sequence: TGTGCCAGCACCCCACCGGGCAGGGGAGGCTATGGCTACACCTTC. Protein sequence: CASTPPGRGGYGYTF.

The CDR3 loop reads CASGLIRGTSGRDTQYF. For the CDR3, the DNA is TGTGCTAGTGGTTTGATCCGCGGCACTAGCGGGAGAGATACGCAGTATTTT. The V gene is TRBV12-5, the J gene TRBJ2-3, with TRBD2 matching over 11 bases. After removal of 2 bases from V and 5 bases from J, the junction contained 9 bases not matched to a gene. The CDR3 spans 17 residues. Per the germline V gene, CDR1 is LGHNT and CDR2 is FRNRAP.

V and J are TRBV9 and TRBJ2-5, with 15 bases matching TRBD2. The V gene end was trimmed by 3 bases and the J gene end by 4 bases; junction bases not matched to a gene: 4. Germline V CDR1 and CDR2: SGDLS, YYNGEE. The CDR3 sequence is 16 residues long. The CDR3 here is CASSAGGLAGGETQYF. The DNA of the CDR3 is TGTGCCAGCAGCGCTGGGGGACTAGCGGGAGGAGAGACCCAGTACTTC.

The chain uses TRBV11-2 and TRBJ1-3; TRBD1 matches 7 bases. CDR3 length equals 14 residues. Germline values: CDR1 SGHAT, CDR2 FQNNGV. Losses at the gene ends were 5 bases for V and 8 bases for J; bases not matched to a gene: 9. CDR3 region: CASSPDRDQDTIYF. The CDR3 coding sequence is TGTGCCAGCAGCCCCGACAGGGACCAAGACACCATATATTTT.